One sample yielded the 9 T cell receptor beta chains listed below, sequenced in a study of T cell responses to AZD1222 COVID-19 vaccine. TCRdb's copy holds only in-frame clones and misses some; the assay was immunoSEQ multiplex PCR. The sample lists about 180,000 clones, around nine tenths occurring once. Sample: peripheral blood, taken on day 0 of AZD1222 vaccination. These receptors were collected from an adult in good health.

Here the CDR3 reads CASSDGTGGSYNSPLHF. The CDR3 DNA follows: TGTGCCAGCAGCGACGGGACAGGGGGCTCCTATAATTCACCCCTCCACTTT. The genes are TRBV13 and TRBJ1-6; the match to TRBD1 covers 11 bases. The J segment lost 0 bases and the V segment lost 5 bases, leaving 3 bases of the junction unmatched. The CDR3 length is 17 residues. Germline V CDR1 and CDR2: PRHDT, FYEKMQ (reference sequence).

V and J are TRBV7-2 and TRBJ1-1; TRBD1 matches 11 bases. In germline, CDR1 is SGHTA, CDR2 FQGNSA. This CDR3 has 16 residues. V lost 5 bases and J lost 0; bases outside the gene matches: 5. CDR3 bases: TGTGCCAGCAGCGTGTGGACAGGGGGCTTGAACACTGAAGCTTTCTTT. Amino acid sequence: CASSVWTGGLNTEAFF.

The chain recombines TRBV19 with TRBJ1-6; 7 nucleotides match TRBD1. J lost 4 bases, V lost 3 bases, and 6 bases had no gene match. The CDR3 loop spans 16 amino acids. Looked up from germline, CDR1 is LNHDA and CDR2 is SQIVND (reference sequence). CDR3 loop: CASSIPTGPYNSPLHF. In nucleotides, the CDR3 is TGTGCCAGTAGTATCCCGACAGGGCCTTATAATTCACCCCTCCACTTT.

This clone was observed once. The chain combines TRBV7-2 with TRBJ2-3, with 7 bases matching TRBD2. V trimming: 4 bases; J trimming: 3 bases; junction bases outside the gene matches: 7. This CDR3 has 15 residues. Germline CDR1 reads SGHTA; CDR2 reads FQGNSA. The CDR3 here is CASSYSGEATDTQYF. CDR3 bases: TGTGCCAGCAGCTACAGCGGGGAGGCAACAGATACGCAGTATTTT.

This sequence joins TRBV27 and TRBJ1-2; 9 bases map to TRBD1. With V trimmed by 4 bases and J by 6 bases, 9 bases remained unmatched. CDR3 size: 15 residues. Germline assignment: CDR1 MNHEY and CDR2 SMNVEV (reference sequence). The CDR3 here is CASSSPTGGVNGYTF. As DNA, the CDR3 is TGTGCCAGCAGTTCCCCGACAGGGGGTGTAAATGGCTACACCTTC.

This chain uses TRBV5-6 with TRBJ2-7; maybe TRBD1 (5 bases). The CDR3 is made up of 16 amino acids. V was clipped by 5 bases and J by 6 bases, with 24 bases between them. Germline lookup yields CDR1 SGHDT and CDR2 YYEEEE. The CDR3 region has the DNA TGTGCCAGCAGGATTGCCGGCAGGGTCCGGACCCCCGAGCAGTACTTC. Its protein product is CASRIAGRVRTPEQYF.

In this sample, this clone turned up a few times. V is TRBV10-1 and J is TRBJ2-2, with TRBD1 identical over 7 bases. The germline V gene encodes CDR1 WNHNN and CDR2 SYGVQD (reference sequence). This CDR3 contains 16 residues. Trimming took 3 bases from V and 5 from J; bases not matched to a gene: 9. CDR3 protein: CASSEGPGGVTGELFF. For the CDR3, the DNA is TGCGCCAGCAGTGAAGGTCCAGGGGGAGTGACCGGGGAGCTGTTTTTT.

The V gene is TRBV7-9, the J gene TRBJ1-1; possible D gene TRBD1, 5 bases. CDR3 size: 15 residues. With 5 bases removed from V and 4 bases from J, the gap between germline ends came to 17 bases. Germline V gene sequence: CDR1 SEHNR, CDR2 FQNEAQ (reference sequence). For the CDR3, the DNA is TGTGCCAGCAGCAAGGCCGGACACCGGATCACTGAAGCTTTCTTT. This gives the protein CASSKAGHRITEAFF. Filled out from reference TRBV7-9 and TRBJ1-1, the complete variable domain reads DTGVSQNPRHKITKRGQNVTFRCDPISEHNRLYWYRQTLGQGPEFLTYFQNEAQLEKSRLLSDRFSAERPKGSFSTLEIQRTEQGDSAMYLCASSKAGHRITEAFFGQGTRLTVV.

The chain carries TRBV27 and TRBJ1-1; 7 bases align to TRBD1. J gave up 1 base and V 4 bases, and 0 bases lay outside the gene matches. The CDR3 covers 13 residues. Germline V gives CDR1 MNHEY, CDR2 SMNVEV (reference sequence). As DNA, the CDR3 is TGTGCCAGCAGTTGGGACAGGAACACTGAAGCTTTCTTT. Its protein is CASSWDRNTEAFF.